A selection of T cell receptor beta chains follows, all from one sample in a study of regulatory T cells in long-lasting Graves disease. TCRdb recomputed calls from the multiplex PCR reads with MiXCR, one row per CDR3 protein. The table has approximately 350,000 distinct CDR3 sequences, around 16% seen once. These records were also assigned to another study, of T cells in Graves' hyperthyroidism and ophthalmopathy.

The input for sequencing was peripheral blood mononuclear cells (PBMCs), taken at new diagnosis, from a patient treated with antithyroid drugs. The receptors come from a woman younger than 35 with Graves disease. Each CDR3 is given with its conserved first and last residue. D genes are given only for firm matches. Size values are once, few and many counts, or a class for expanded clones, and some rows have none.

J	V	length	size	D	DNA	CDR3
TRBJ1-1	TRBV24-1	15	.	.	TGTGCCACCAGTGACGGGGCAGGGTCGGCCACTGAAGCTTTCTTT	CATSDGAGSATEAFF
TRBJ2-7	TRBV11-2	17	.	.	TGTGCCAGCAGCTTATACCCCCAGGCAGGGGGGGCCTACGAGCAGTACTTC	CASSLYPQAGGAYEQYF
TRBJ1-2	TRBV20-1	14	few	.	TGCAGTGCACCCGAAAGGGGGGGGAACTATGGCTACACCTTC	CSAPERGGNYGYTF
TRBJ2-7	TRBV29-1	16	many	.	TGCAGCGTTGAAGACCTTGGACGGAGAAATACCTACGAGCAGTACTTC	CSVEDLGRRNTYEQYF
TRBJ1-1	TRBV15	14	few	.	TGTGCCACCAGCACTTCCGGGACATTCCCGGGGGCTTTCTTT	CATSTSGTFPGAFF
TRBJ1-1	TRBV19	14	.	.	TGTGCCAGTAGTCTTCTCTCACAGGGCACTGAAGCTTTCTTT	CASSLLSQGTEAFF
TRBJ2-1	TRBV25-1	13	few	.	TGTGCCAGCAGTAACCCCCAAGGTTATGAGCAGTTCTTC	CASSNPQGYEQFF
TRBJ2-3	TRBV18	13	.	.	TGCGCCAGCAGTGAGCTTGACGGCATCGGGCAGTATTTT	CASSELDGIGQYF
TRBJ2-7	TRBV10-3	16	.	TRBD2	TGTGCCATCAGTGAGTCGGGACTAGCGGGGACCTACGAGCAGTACTTC	CAISESGLAGTYEQYF
TRBJ1-2	TRBV9	16	many	.	TGTGCCAGCAGCGTAGACCCAACTGAAAATAACTATGGCTACACCTTC	CASSVDPTENNYGYTF
TRBJ2-5	TRBV28	14	many	.	TGTGCCAGCGTTGGGGTAGGATCGGAAGAGACCCAGTACTTC	CASVGVGSEETQYF
TRBJ2-7	TRBV20-1	12	many	.	TGCAGTGCCATCGGACAGACCTACGAGCAGTACTTC	CSAIGQTYEQYF
TRBJ2-6	TRBV6-2/TRBV6-3	18	.	.	TGTGCCAGCAGTGAAGTAGGCAGGGCCAGCTCTGGGGCCAACGTCCTGACTTTC	CASSEVGRASSGANVLTF
TRBJ1-1	TRBV20-1	16	.	.	TGCAGTGCTAGAGTCGGGTTGCGGAGTAGCAACACTGAAGCTTTCTTT	CSARVGLRSSNTEAFF
TRBJ2-6	TRBV19	13	few	.	TGTGCCAGTAGTTGGGCGGGGGCCAACGTCCTGACTTTC	CASSWAGANVLTF
TRBJ2-1	TRBV7-9	14	many	.	TGTGCCAGCAGCTTAATGGCAATCGAGAATGAGCAGTTCTTC	CASSLMAIENEQFF
TRBJ2-7	TRBV28	15	many	.	TGTGCCAGCAGAGGTGGGTCCGCCTCGATAAGCGAGCAGTACTTC	CASRGGSASISEQYF
TRBJ2-7	TRBV20-1	17	many	TRBD2	TGCAGTGCTAGAGTTGCGCTAGCGGGCCTTCAAACCTACGAGCAGTACTTC	CSARVALAGLQTYEQYF
TRBJ2-7	TRBV28	15	many	.	TGTGCCAGCAGTTTATATTTCCAGGGCGTCGACGAGCAGTACTTC	CASSLYFQGVDEQYF
TRBJ2-5	TRBV7-9	17	.	TRBD1	TGTGCCAGCAGCTTCTTGACAGGGTCAGGGGTAATAGAGACCCAGTACTTC	CASSFLTGSGVIETQYF
TRBJ2-3	TRBV6-2/TRBV6-3	17	.	.	TGTGCCAGCAGCTACTCCCGTCGGAGCAGGGGCACAGATACGCAGTATTTT	CASSYSRRSRGTDTQYF
TRBJ2-3	TRBV20-1	18	many	.	TGCAGTGCTAGGACCGGACATACCGCCAGTCCTAGCACAGATACGCAGTATTTT	CSARTGHTASPSTDTQYF
TRBJ2-1	TRBV5-6	14	.	.	TGTGCCAGCATCCCCACAGGAACCTACAATGAGCAGTTCTTC	CASIPTGTYNEQFF
TRBJ1-2	TRBV11-2	14	many	.	TGTGCCAGCAGCTCCGTAGGGGCCTCTTATGGCTACACCTTC	CASSSVGASYGYTF
TRBJ1-5	TRBV20-1	15	many	TRBD1	TGCAGTGCTAGGAGAGGGGGCTGGAGCAATCAGCCCCAGCATTTT	CSARRGGWSNQPQHF
TRBJ2-7	TRBV10-3	15	many	.	TGTGCCATCAGTGAGTCGGGGGCATTCACCTACGAGCAGTACTTC	CAISESGAFTYEQYF
TRBJ1-1	TRBV4-3	14	.	.	TGCGCCAGCAGTCATACAGGGTTTCGTACTGAAGCTTTCTTT	CASSHTGFRTEAFF
TRBJ1-1	TRBV19	13	many	.	TGTGCCTTGTGTGGACCGGTGAACACTGAAGCTTTCTTT	CALCGPVNTEAFF
TRBJ2-3	TRBV5-1	14	many	.	TGCGCCAGCAGTCGGCTAGCACGCACAGATACGCAGTATTTT	CASSRLARTDTQYF
TRBJ2-3	TRBV12-3/TRBV12-4	14	.	.	TGTGCCAGCAGTGCCGGAGGGAGCACAGATACGCAGTATTTT	CASSAGGSTDTQYF
TRBJ1-2	TRBV14	15	few	.	TGTGCCAGCAGCCCGCCGGGGGCATCTAACTATGGCTACACCTTC	CASSPPGASNYGYTF